This is a list of T cell receptor beta chains from one sample in a study of T cell repertoires in cytomegalovirus infection. These receptors are not linked to any known antigen. From the reads, TCRdb called clonotypes with MiXCR, one entry per CDR3 protein. The repertoire includes roughly 280,000 distinct CDR3 sequences, around 20% of them detected once, and approximately 19% sits in the top ten. This material consisted of cultured PBMCs, taken from culture after CMV antigen stimulation. These TCRs come from a human donor in good health (CMV status not recorded). Some clones in this sample may be carry-over from other donors' samples. CDR3s include the opening cysteine and the closing phenylalanine or tryptophan. Fields, in order: J gene, D gene, clone size, V gene, CDR3 protein, CDR3 DNA. A D gene is named only where the DNA matches it firmly. A row's size may be missing; if present it is once, few, many or a size class.

j_call: TRBJ1-1; d_call: TRBD1; clone_size: NA; v_call: TRBV12-3/TRBV12-4; cdr3_aa: CASSLRDRSNTEAFF; cdr3_nt: TGTGCCAGCAGTTTAAGGGACAGGTCGAACACTGAAGCTTTCTTT
j_call: TRBJ2-5; d_call: NA; clone_size: NA; v_call: TRBV15; cdr3_aa: CATSRWPILQGWGETQYF; cdr3_nt: TGTGCCACCAGCAGATGGCCCATACTACAGGGATGGGGTGAGACCCAGTACTTC
j_call: TRBJ2-4; d_call: TRBD1; clone_size: NA; v_call: TRBV20-1; cdr3_aa: CSARTGANIQYF; cdr3_nt: TGCAGTGCTAGGACAGGGGCTAACATTCAGTACTTC
j_call: TRBJ2-1; d_call: NA; clone_size: many; v_call: TRBV20-1; cdr3_aa: CSARDRPRLVHYNEQFF; cdr3_nt: TGCAGTGCTAGAGATCGTCCCCGGCTAGTACATTACAATGAGCAGTTCTTC
j_call: TRBJ2-3; d_call: TRBD2; clone_size: few; v_call: TRBV6-2/TRBV6-3; cdr3_aa: CASSYLAGSTDTQYF; cdr3_nt: TGTGCCAGCAGTTACCTAGCGGGAAGCACAGATACGCAGTATTTT
j_call: TRBJ1-5; d_call: NA; clone_size: NA; v_call: TRBV6-5; cdr3_aa: CASSYSSAINQPQHF; cdr3_nt: TGTGCCAGCAGTTACTCATCAGCGATCAATCAGCCCCAGCATTTT
j_call: TRBJ2-7; d_call: TRBD1; clone_size: NA; v_call: TRBV20-1; cdr3_aa: CSARDRVSYEQYF; cdr3_nt: TGCAGTGCCAGAGACAGGGTCTCCTACGAGCAGTACTTC
j_call: TRBJ2-1; d_call: NA; clone_size: many; v_call: TRBV7-2; cdr3_aa: CASSLWQRYNEQFF; cdr3_nt: TGTGCCAGCAGCTTATGGCAAAGATACAATGAGCAGTTCTTC
j_call: TRBJ1-1; d_call: TRBD1; clone_size: NA; v_call: TRBV10-3; cdr3_aa: CAISESEGAAGTEAFF; cdr3_nt: TGTGCCATCAGTGAGTCCGAGGGGGCGGCGGGCACTGAAGCTTTCTTT
j_call: TRBJ2-3; d_call: NA; clone_size: few; v_call: TRBV24-1; cdr3_aa: CATSDLQSEDTQYF; cdr3_nt: TGTGCCACCAGTGATTTGCAGTCGGAAGATACGCAGTATTTT
j_call: TRBJ1-1; d_call: NA; clone_size: few; v_call: TRBV19; cdr3_aa: CASRPPGLGLNTEAFF; cdr3_nt: TGTGCCAGTAGGCCTCCGGGGCTCGGATTGAACACTGAAGCTTTCTTT
j_call: TRBJ2-2; d_call: NA; clone_size: NA; v_call: TRBV12-3/TRBV12-4; cdr3_aa: CASSLGGTHTGELFF; cdr3_nt: TGTGCCAGCAGCTTGGGTGGTACGCACACCGGGGAGCTGTTTTTT
j_call: TRBJ1-1; d_call: NA; clone_size: many; v_call: TRBV7-2; cdr3_aa: CASRPRVRDTEAFF; cdr3_nt: TGTGCCAGCAGACCGAGGGTTAGGGACACTGAAGCTTTCTTT
j_call: TRBJ2-1; d_call: TRBD2; clone_size: NA; v_call: TRBV10-2; cdr3_aa: CASRRNVSGRAGNEQFF; cdr3_nt: TGCGCCAGCAGAAGAAACGTTAGCGGGAGGGCGGGTAATGAGCAGTTCTTC
j_call: TRBJ2-2; d_call: NA; clone_size: few; v_call: TRBV24-1; cdr3_aa: CATSDAGTNSGGAGELFF; cdr3_nt: TGTGCCACCAGTGATGCCGGGACCAATTCGGGTGGCGCCGGGGAGCTGTTTTTT
j_call: TRBJ2-7; d_call: NA; clone_size: NA; v_call: TRBV5-1; cdr3_aa: CASRRGPSSYEQYF; cdr3_nt: TGCGCCAGCAGGCGGGGGCCTAGCTCCTACGAGCAGTACTTC
j_call: TRBJ2-1; d_call: TRBD2; clone_size: many; v_call: TRBV7-9; cdr3_aa: CASSVLAGGRDEQFF; cdr3_nt: TGTGCCAGCAGCGTGTTAGCGGGAGGGAGGGATGAGCAGTTCTTC